These 31 T cell receptor beta chains originate from one sample sequenced in a study of blood T cell repertoires in COVID-19. Sequencing was performed with immunoSEQ multiplex PCR; in TCRdb, only in-frame clones are kept and a portion is missing. Here the sample spans hundreds of thousands of clones, approximately 88% being singletons. Sequencing input: peripheral blood. Receptor source: a woman aged 30 to 39 who had recovered from COVID-19.

Many counts were recorded for this clone. V is TRBV28 and J is TRBJ1-1, with D possibly matching TRBD1 (5 bases). The V gene's germline CDR1 is MDHEN and CDR2 SYDVKM. V dropped 0 bases and J dropped 0 bases, with 14 bases sitting between them. The CDR3 has 17 amino acids. This chain's CDR3 is CASSLWSRGDMNTEAFF. The CDR3 nucleotides are TGTGCCAGCAGTTTATGGTCCCGGGGGGATATGAACACTGAAGCTTTCTTT.

The rearrangement joins TRBV5-1 to TRBJ1-2, with TRBD1 as a possible D gene (5 bases). V was trimmed by 6 bases and J by 4 bases, leaving 25 bases between them. The CDR3 has 17 amino acids. Germline V gene data show CDR1 as SGHRS and CDR2 as YFSETQ. The CDR3 sequence: CASTYTGTATQTYGYTF. The CDR3 nucleotides are TGCGCCAGCACCTACACCGGGACTGCCACCCAGACCTATGGCTACACCTTC. The variable domain in full, with the rest retrieved from reference TRBV5-1 and TRBJ1-2, is KAGVTQTPRYLIKTRGQQVTLSCSPISGHRSVSWYQQTPGQGLQFLFEYFSETQRNKGNFPGRFSGRQFSNSRSEMNVSTLELGDSALYLCASTYTGTATQTYGYTFGSGTRLTVV.

DNA of the CDR3: TGTGCCAGCAGGGAGGACAGGTACTCAGATACGCAGTATTTT. It encodes CASREDRYSDTQYF. This sequence joins TRBV2 and TRBJ2-3, with 7 bases lining up with TRBD1. CDR1 and CDR2 (germline): SNHLY, FYNNEI. The CDR3 is 14 amino acids. V shed 6 bases, J shed 4 bases, and the junction held 7 bases outside the gene matches.

V usage is TRBV4-1 and J usage is TRBJ2-2; D call uncertain. V was trimmed by 5 bases and J by 5 bases, leaving 12 bases between them. Germline CDR1 MGHRA, CDR2 YSYEKL. The CDR3 spans 14 residues. The CDR3 DNA sequence: TGCGCCAGCAGCACCTCAGGTTGGACCGGGGAGCTGTTTTTT. It codes for CASSTSGWTGELFF.

The chain couples TRBV3-1 (or the pseudogene TRBV3-2) to TRBJ1-1; TRBD1 aligns across 10 bases. This CDR3 comprises 17 residues. CDR1 LGHDT and CDR2 YNNKEL come from the germline V gene (reference sequence). J was trimmed by 5 bases and V by 2 bases; bases with no gene match: 11. The CDR3 DNA follows: TGTGCCAGCAGCCAAACCCCCGGGACAGGGGCGGGTACTGAAGCTTTCTTT. It codes for CASSQTPGTGAGTEAFF.

The chain is built from TRBV3-1 (or the pseudogene TRBV3-2) and TRBJ1-3, with D maybe TRBD1 (6 bases). Trimming removed 1 base at V and 4 bases at J, with 11 bases between. The germline CDR1 and CDR2 sequences are LGHDT and YNNKEL (reference sequence). This CDR3 comprises 15 residues. CDR3 protein: CASSQGTGTGNTIYF. In nucleotides, the CDR3 is TGTGCCAGCAGCCAAGGTACAGGGACCGGAAACACCATATATTTT.

This clone was observed a few times. The chain employs TRBV7-2 and TRBJ1-1, with D unclear. Germline CDR1 is SGHTA and CDR2 is FQGNSA. V was pared by 5 bases and J by 6 bases, with 13 bases between. The CDR3 has 13 residues. The DNA for the CDR3 is TGTGCCAGCAGCCCAGAGGCACGTCCTGAAGCTTTCTTT. It yields the protein CASSPEARPEAFF.

This sequence joins TRBV12-3 or TRBV12-4 and TRBJ2-2, with a weak D call TRBD1 (6 bases). Trimming took off 3 bases at V and 8 bases at J, with 10 bases between the two ends. The CDR3 has 13 amino acids. This CDR3 reads CASSFTGSGELFF. In nucleotides, the CDR3 is TGTGCCAGCAGTTTTACAGGGTCGGGGGAGCTGTTTTTT.

This chain connects TRBV28 to TRBJ2-3, with 11 bases fitting TRBD2. This CDR3 has 16 amino acids. CDR1 is MDHEN and CDR2 is SYDVKM in the germline V gene. Germline trimming cut 6 bases from V and 2 bases from J; bases unmatched to any gene: 7. CDR3 in amino acids: CASSRGTSGYTDTQYF. The CDR3 nucleotides are TGTGCCAGCAGCCGAGGGACTAGCGGATACACAGATACGCAGTATTTT.

About this clone: Other DNA sequences of this sample code for an identical CDR3. The chain couples TRBV28 to TRBJ2-7, with TRBD1 identical over 7 bases. The CDR3 is made up of 12 amino acids. Losses at the gene ends were 8 bases for V and 4 bases for J; bases not matched to a gene: 5. In germline, CDR1 is MDHEN, CDR2 SYDVKM. DNA of the CDR3: TGTGCCAGCCGGACAGGTTTTTACGAGCAGTACTTC. Its translation is CASRTGFYEQYF.

This sequence joins TRBV5-1 and TRBJ1-2, with D maybe TRBD1 (6 bases). This CDR3 comprises 15 residues. Trimming stripped 0 bases from V and 6 bases from J, with 15 bases between. The germline CDR1 and CDR2 sequences are SGHRS and YFSETQ. The CDR3 loop reads CASSLVNQGFHGYTF. Here the CDR3 DNA reads TGCGCCAGCAGCTTGGTCAACCAGGGGTTCCATGGCTACACCTTC.

The rearrangement links TRBV4-1 to TRBJ2-7; 7 nucleotides align to TRBD1. The length of the CDR3 is 14 residues. V was clipped by 1 base and J by 3 bases; unmatched bases: 3. Germline V lookup: CDR1 MGHRA, CDR2 YSYEKL. The CDR3: CASSQGYRGYEQYF. Written as DNA, the CDR3 is TGCGCCAGCAGCCAAGGATACAGGGGCTACGAGCAGTACTTC.

The chain couples TRBV6-6 to TRBJ1-2, with 11 bases identical to TRBD1. Germline V lookup: CDR1 MNHNY, CDR2 SVGAGI (reference sequence). V gave up 7 bases and J gave up 4 bases; unmatched junction bases: 11. This CDR3 contains 16 residues. The CDR3 DNA reads TGTGCCAGCATTCCGGACAGGGGGCTGTTCTCCTATGGCTACACCTTC. This encodes CASIPDRGLFSYGYTF.

In its sample, this clone was seen a few times. The chain uses TRBV7-9 and TRBJ2-2; D is ambiguous. Between the trimmed V and J ends, which lost 5 bases and 1 base, there was a span of 11 bases. The germline gives CDR1 SEHNR, CDR2 FQNEAQ (reference sequence). The CDR3 totals 15 residues. The CDR3 is CASSLLTRNTGELFF. The CDR3 DNA is TGTGCCAGCAGCCTACTGACTCGGAACACCGGGGAGCTGTTTTTT.

The chain couples TRBV27 to TRBJ1-4, with a weak D call TRBD1 (6 bases). V shed 5 bases and J shed 2 bases, with 18 bases lying between them. The CDR3 contains 17 residues. Germline V gene sequence: CDR1 MNHEY, CDR2 SMNVEV (reference sequence). The DNA of the CDR3 is TGTGCCAGCAGTCCAAGGACAGCTAGGGTGACTAATGAAAAACTGTTTTTT. Protein sequence: CASSPRTARVTNEKLFF.

The chain carries TRBV5-4 and TRBJ1-2, with 9 nucleotides matching TRBD1. CDR1 SGHNT and CDR2 YYREEE come from the germline V gene (reference sequence). V was pared by 0 bases and J by 6 bases, with 6 bases of the junction left unmatched. This CDR3 is built from 15 residues. CDR3 DNA sequence: TGTGCCAGCAGCTTGGGACAGGGGGTTCTGGATGGCTACACCTTC. This codes for CASSLGQGVLDGYTF.

This sequence joins TRBV7-9 and TRBJ1-2, with TRBD1 identical over 9 bases. CDR1 SEHNR and CDR2 FQNEAQ come from the germline V gene (reference sequence). This CDR3 has 14 amino acids. Trimming removed 5 bases from V and 2 bases from J; junction bases left unmatched: 3. DNA for the CDR3: TGTGCCAGCAGCGCCGGGACAGGGAACTATGGCTACACCTTC. As protein: CASSAGTGNYGYTF.

This clone was counted a single time. The CDR3 reads CASSDLQGFGVGGYTF. CDR3 nucleotide sequence: TGTGCCAGCAGTGATTTGCAGGGTTTCGGTGTAGGTGGCTACACCTTC. The V call is TRBV6-1, the J call TRBJ1-2; TRBD1 is a possible D gene (5 bases). Germline values: CDR1 MNHNS, CDR2 SASEGT. The CDR3 sequence is 16 residues long. Trimming removed 3 bases from V and 7 bases from J, with 21 bases in between.

The genes are TRBV7-9 and TRBJ1-5; a possible D gene is TRBD1 (6 bases). The CDR3 runs to 16 residues. Germline V gene lookup returns CDR1 SEHNR and CDR2 FQNEAQ (reference sequence). Trimming shortened V by 5 bases and J by 4 bases, and 18 bases separated the two germline ends. This CDR3 reads CASSPEDSFGNQPQHF. CDR3 bases: TGTGCCAGCAGCCCAGAGGACAGTTTCGGTAATCAGCCCCAGCATTTT.

The chain carries TRBV12-3 or TRBV12-4 and TRBJ2-7; D is ambiguous. The CDR3 sequence is 12 residues long. Trimming pared 5 bases from V and 4 bases from J, leaving 9 bases between. CDR3 protein: CASSLTSYEQYF. CDR3 nucleotide sequence: TGTGCCAGCAGTCTGACTTCTTACGAGCAGTACTTC.

The chain carries TRBV19 and TRBJ2-5; TRBD2 matches at 9 bases. Germline V gene data show CDR1 as LNHDA and CDR2 as SQIVND (reference sequence). V gave up 5 bases and J gave up 3 bases; unmatched junction bases: 7. CDR3 length: 15 amino acids. CDR3 loop: CASSWRGGPEETQYF. The CDR3 nucleotides are TGTGCCAGTAGTTGGCGGGGGGGCCCCGAAGAGACCCAGTACTTC.

The chain couples TRBV28 to TRBJ1-4; a weak D match, TRBD1 (6 bases). V was shortened by 5 bases and J by 8 bases, with 21 bases between the two germline ends. Germline V gives CDR1 MDHEN, CDR2 SYDVKM. This CDR3 has 16 amino acids. The CDR3 DNA sequence: TGTGCCAGCAGTCAAGTCGATGGGGGCTTTGGGGAAAAACTGTTTTTT. Translated: CASSQVDGGFGEKLFF.

This clone has just one count. V is TRBV3-1 (or the pseudogene TRBV3-2) and J is TRBJ2-1, with D possibly TRBD2 on 6 matching bases. Per germline, CDR1 LGHDT and CDR2 YNNKEL (reference sequence). There are 16 residues in the CDR3. Trimming cost V 4 bases and J 3 bases, with 16 bases left between them. The CDR3 protein is CASSRDVGGVYNEQFF. The DNA of the CDR3 is TGTGCCAGCAGCCGGGATGTGGGGGGAGTCTACAATGAGCAGTTCTTC.

The V gene is TRBV3-1 (or the pseudogene TRBV3-2), the J gene TRBJ1-6; D unclear. The CDR3 spans 11 residues. The V and J ends lost 1 base and 15 bases respectively, with 7 bases between them. Germline V gives CDR1 LGHDT, CDR2 YNNKEL (reference sequence). The CDR3 coding sequence is TGTGCCAGCAGCCAAGTAAATCTCCTCCACTTT. It is translated as CASSQVNLLHF.

The V and J genes are TRBV18 and TRBJ1-1; possibly TRBD1 for D (6 bases). This CDR3 has 11 residues. Trimming removed 8 bases at V and 3 bases at J, with 7 bases between. CDR1 and CDR2 from the germline V gene are KGHSH and LQKENI. The CDR3 DNA reads as TGTGCCAGCAAGGGGGACACTGAAGCTTTCTTT. Translation gives CASKGDTEAFF. Combining the CDR3 with reference TRBV18 and TRBJ1-1 gives the whole variable domain NAGVMQNPRHLVRRRGQEARLRCSPMKGHSHVYWYRQLPEEGLKFMVYLQKENIIDESGMPKERFSAEFPKEGPSILRIQQVVRGDSAAYFCASKGDTEAFFGQGTRLTVV.

The chain has TRBV19 and TRBJ1-1, with D possibly being TRBD1 (6 bases). Looked up from germline, CDR1 is LNHDA and CDR2 is SQIVND (reference sequence). This CDR3 is 18 amino acids long. V lost 3 bases and J lost 4, with 24 bases in between. CDR3 bases: TGTGCCAGTAGTATTGTGGGGCAGGGGTTCGAGTCCGGCACTGAAGCTTTCTTT. Encoded protein: CASSIVGQGFESGTEAFF.

The rearrangement uses TRBV19 and TRBJ2-3; 8 bases are a match to TRBD1. V lost 5 bases, J lost 2 bases, and 12 bases stayed unmatched. From germline, CDR1 is LNHDA and CDR2 SQIVND (reference sequence). The CDR3 loop spans 17 amino acids. For the CDR3, the DNA is TGTGCCAGTAGTTCAAAGGGACAGGTTCTTTCCACAGATACGCAGTATTTT. Translating gives CASSSKGQVLSTDTQYF. Full variable domain (outside the CDR3, taken from reference TRBV19 and TRBJ2-3): DGGITQSPKYLFRKEGQNVTLSCEQNLNHDAMYWYRQDPGQGLRLIYYSQIVNDFQKGDIAEGYSVSREKKESFPLTVTSAQKNPTAFYLCASSSKGQVLSTDTQYFGPGTRLTVL.

The J gene is TRBJ2-3, the V gene TRBV3-1 (or the pseudogene TRBV3-2); 13 nucleotides match TRBD2. The CDR3 length is 18 residues. Germline CDR1 and CDR2: LGHDT and YNNKEL (reference sequence). V lost 1 base and J lost 3; bases outside the gene matches: 7. CDR3 nucleotides: TGTGCCAGCAGCCAAGGACTAGCGGGGGGCTGGGGTACAGATACGCAGTATTTT. Translation: CASSQGLAGGWGTDTQYF.

The chain uses TRBV6-6 and TRBJ1-2, with TRBD1 as a possible D gene (5 bases). In germline, CDR1 is MNHNY, CDR2 SVGAGI (reference sequence). This CDR3 is 15 amino acids long. V lost 7 bases to trimming and J lost 2 bases, with 17 bases between them. This CDR3 reads CASTDSRQPNYGYTF. The DNA of the CDR3 is TGTGCCAGCACCGACTCCCGACAGCCAAACTATGGCTACACCTTC.

The V gene is TRBV28, the J gene TRBJ2-5; 13 nucleotides match TRBD2. The CDR3 covers 16 residues. V lost 6 bases to trimming and J lost 6 bases; unmatched junction nucleotides: 10. Germline V CDR1 and CDR2: MDHEN, SYDVKM. The CDR3 DNA sequence: TGTGCCAGCAGCTCCACTAGCGGGGGGGTGGTCAAGACCCAGTACTTC. This gives the protein CASSSTSGGVVKTQYF.

V gene TRBV15 combines with J gene TRBJ2-1; 9 nucleotides agree with TRBD1. Germline lookup yields CDR1 LNHNV and CDR2 YYDKDF (reference sequence). Trimming at V came to 4 bases and at J to 7 bases, leaving 5 bases not matched to a gene. The CDR3 runs to 14 residues. The CDR3, as DNA: TGTGCCACCAGCAATCCCGGGACAGGGAATGAGCAGTTCTTC. Protein sequence: CATSNPGTGNEQFF.